This TCR beta chain was identified during a study of blood T cell repertoires in COVID-19 (dated by TCRdb to the early 2020s). Regarding the research as a whole: The collaborator samples originated in the United States, Italy and Spain and spanned the acute and convalescent phases of COVID-19. Where available, HLA class I and class II types were obtained from metadata supplied by the sample provider rather than from assay-based typing. The prospective study material was composed of cDNA or gDNA derived from T cells, B-cell-depleted T cells, or PBMCs. Nearly every sample came with metadata listing a de-identified subject ID, COVID-19 status, age in years and sex. The dataset comprised deeply sampled blood TCRbeta repertoires from subjects exposed to, actively infected with, or recovered from COVID-19. The repertoires were released in a freely available public database meant as a resource for research on the immune response to SARS-CoV-2. Samples were obtained from the ongoing ImmuneRACE study (first 160 participants) and from approximately 1,200 subjects provided by 6 global collaborators.

Note on this clone: This clone's antigen is unknown. No much larger clonotype is one base removed from it; base qualities were not supplied.

Collaborating institutions collected whole blood in K2EDTA tubes following their own protocols. Collaborator samples were shipped for TCRbeta analysis as frozen whole blood, isolated PBMCs, or DNA extracted from either sample type. TCRbeta CDR3 regions were amplified from genomic DNA using the immunoSEQ Assay, a bias-controlled multiplex PCR. For the original study's pipeline: The number of nucleated cells in each sample was estimated by amplification of reference gene primers within the assay. To quantify the absolute abundance of each unique TCRbeta CDR3 rearrangement, sequence reads were collapsed and filtered. Productive Simpson clonality was computed per sample as the square root of Simpson's diversity index over productive rearrangements. The clones in this table, taken by TCRdb from immuneACCESS, are in-frame only. Not every clone is retained; where verified, under half of the shortfall comes from an unresolved V gene, and the cause of the rest is unknown. D and trimming were read from the DNA, whereas the V and J calls and clone size are those reported in that table. This sample lists tens of thousands of clones; around four fifths were detected once. Roughly an eighth of the sample lies in the top ten.

General conclusions and limits of the study: The amount of clinical and demographic metadata varied by source and participant and was provided uncurated.

This TCR came from a human donor in a cohort sampled during active COVID-19. Sequences were obtained from peripheral blood.

The nucleotide sequence is given as TGTGCCAGCAGCTCACAGCCGAACACTGAAGCTTTCTTT. This codes for CASSSQPNTEAFF. The rearranged chain carries TRBV11-3 and TRBJ1-1, with the D segment identity uncertain. The CDR3 goes from the cysteine to the phenylalanine over 13 residues. Solely the CDR3 DNA is kept, with 39 bases framed from the first base. Via the germline V gene, CDR1 is SGHNT and CDR2 YENEEA. V and J lose 4 bases and 1 base, and a span of 7 bases separates them.